These 27 T cell receptor beta chains were sequenced from one sample in a study of control samples from healthy donors and cancer patients. Repertoires were generated with immunoSEQ multiplex PCR, while TCRdb's copy carries only in-frame clones and drops some. The sample has roughly 180,000 clones, more than 90% seen once. Sequenced input: blood. These TCRs come from a woman in her 40s in good health.

This clone has more than one count but fewer than ten. The chain couples TRBV28 to TRBJ1-1, with 9 nucleotides matching TRBD1. The CDR3 length is 14 residues. Germline V gene data show CDR1 as MDHEN and CDR2 as SYDVKM. The J segment lost 10 bases and the V segment lost 6 bases, leaving 12 bases of the junction unmatched. CDR3 residues: CASSKQGAPNGAFF. For the CDR3, the DNA is TGTGCCAGCAGCAAACAGGGGGCCCCAAATGGAGCTTTCTTT.

The chain is built from TRBV7-8 and TRBJ1-2; TRBD1 aligns across 9 bases. CDR1 is SGHVS and CDR2 is FQNEAQ in the germline V gene. Trimming took 7 bases from V and 7 from J; bases not matched to a gene: 7. This CDR3 has 13 amino acids. As DNA, the CDR3 is TGTGCCAGCACCCTGGGACAGGGTTTTGGCTACACCTTC. This encodes CASTLGQGFGYTF.

The rearrangement joins TRBV27 to TRBJ1-3; D is unresolved. Trimming left V 11 bases short and J 0 bases short, with 11 bases between. The germline gives CDR1 MNHEY, CDR2 SMNVEV (reference sequence). This CDR3 spans 13 amino acids. The CDR3 loop reads CASAHGSGNTIYF. CDR3 nucleotide sequence: TGTGCCTCCGCCCATGGCTCTGGAAACACCATATATTTT.

The chain has TRBV19 and TRBJ1-6; D is unresolved. Germline loops: CDR1 LNHDA, CDR2 SQIVND (reference sequence). CDR3 length: 14 residues. V lost 9 bases and J 0 bases, leaving 9 bases between the germline ends. This CDR3 reads CASGPSSYNSPLHF. For the CDR3, the DNA is TGTGCCAGCGGTCCGAGCTCCTATAATTCACCCCTCCACTTT. Using reference TRBV19 and TRBJ1-6 for the parts outside the CDR3, the full variable domain is DGGITQSPKYLFRKEGQNVTLSCEQNLNHDAMYWYRQDPGQGLRLIYYSQIVNDFQKGDIAEGYSVSREKKESFPLTVTSAQKNPTAFYLCASGPSSYNSPLHFGNGTRLTVT.

The chain uses TRBV10-1 and TRBJ1-1; a weak D match, TRBD1 (5 bases). The CDR3 extends over 14 amino acids. V was shortened by 3 bases and J by 4 bases, with 12 bases between the two germline ends. Per germline, CDR1 WNHNN and CDR2 SYGVQD (reference sequence). The CDR3 DNA reads TGCGCCAGCAGTGATAGGGGACTAGCCACTGAAGCTTTCTTT. The encoded protein is CASSDRGLATEAFF.

In DNA, the CDR3 is TGTGCCAGCAGCCAAGATAGTACGGGGGACTACGAGCAGTACTTC. This encodes CASSQDSTGDYEQYF. The rearrangement joins TRBV4-2 to TRBJ2-7, with D perhaps matching TRBD2 (6 bases). The V gene lost 0 bases and the J gene lost 3 bases, with 12 bases spanning the gap. Germline assignment: CDR1 LGHNA and CDR2 YNFKEQ. The CDR3 runs 15 residues.

The chain is built from TRBV6-1 and TRBJ1-2; D uncertain. The V gene's germline CDR1 is MNHNS and CDR2 SASEGT. V gave up 0 bases and J gave up 6 bases, with 14 bases separating them. This CDR3 is 15 amino acids long. The CDR3: CASSEAGQISDGYTF. CDR3 sequence (DNA): TGTGCCAGCAGTGAAGCTGGGCAGATCTCGGATGGCTACACCTTC.

This chain links TRBV7-9 with TRBJ1-1; maybe TRBD1 (5 bases). Trimming left V 5 bases short and J 2 bases short, with 12 bases between. CDR1 is SEHNR, CDR2 FQNEAQ, per germline (reference sequence). The CDR3 runs 14 residues. In DNA form, the CDR3 reads TGTGCCAGCAGCCCGGGACTGATAAACACTGAAGCTTTCTTT. It translates to CASSPGLINTEAFF.

The V call is TRBV7-6, the J call TRBJ1-6; TRBD1 is a possible D gene (5 bases). V was clipped by 4 bases and J by 7 bases, with 11 bases between them. The length of the CDR3 is 14 residues. Germline V gene data show CDR1 as SGHVS and CDR2 as FNYEAQ. The CDR3 loop reads CASSYGGENSPLHF. The CDR3 bases are TGTGCCAGCAGCTACGGGGGGGAAAATTCACCCCTCCACTTT.

This clone showed up just once. V usage is TRBV19 and J usage is TRBJ1-2; TRBD1 is a possible D gene (5 bases). This CDR3 is built from 14 residues. V was clipped by 1 base and J by 0 bases, with 6 bases between them. Germline lookup yields CDR1 LNHDA and CDR2 SQIVND (reference sequence). The CDR3: CASSIGQPNYGYTF. The CDR3 DNA reads as TGTGCCAGTAGTATAGGACAGCCTAACTATGGCTACACCTTC. Based on the CDR3 plus reference TRBV19 and TRBJ1-2, the full variable domain is DGGITQSPKYLFRKEGQNVTLSCEQNLNHDAMYWYRQDPGQGLRLIYYSQIVNDFQKGDIAEGYSVSREKKESFPLTVTSAQKNPTAFYLCASSIGQPNYGYTFGSGTRLTVV.

V gene TRBV6-1 combines with J gene TRBJ2-3; D not certain. This CDR3 spans 16 amino acids. Germline CDR1 MNHNS, CDR2 SASEGT. The V gene lost 4 bases and the J gene lost 8 bases, with 22 bases spanning the gap. The CDR3 DNA is TGTGCCAGCAGTGTCGGGCAATGGAACCCATTTGGTACGCAGTATTTT. Its protein is CASSVGQWNPFGTQYF.

The V and J genes are TRBV5-1 and TRBJ2-3; 10 bases match TRBD2. This CDR3 region has 18 residues. Germline trimming cut 0 bases from V and 0 bases from J; bases unmatched to any gene: 7. Germline values: CDR1 SGHRS, CDR2 YFSETQ. CDR3 region: CASSLGTSGLTSTDTQYF. For the CDR3, the DNA is TGCGCCAGCAGCTTGGGGACTAGCGGTTTGACTAGCACAGATACGCAGTATTTT.

This chain links TRBV2 with TRBJ1-5; D is perhaps TRBD1 (6 bases). The germline CDR1 and CDR2 sequences are SNHLY and FYNNEI. This CDR3 has 15 amino acids. Trimming took off 6 bases at V and 0 bases at J, with 12 bases between the two ends. The CDR3 DNA follows: TGTGCCAGCAGAAGGACAGATTATAGCAATCAGCCCCAGCATTTT. Protein: CASRRTDYSNQPQHF.

This clone showed up just once. This chain uses TRBV7-9 with TRBJ2-2; 9 positions agree with TRBD2. Per the germline V gene, CDR1 is SEHNR and CDR2 is FQNEAQ (reference sequence). The CDR3 is 15 residues long. V dropped 2 bases and J dropped 4; count of bases not matched to a gene: 2. CDR3 residues: CASSLTLAGTGELFF. For the CDR3, the DNA is TGTGCCAGCAGCTTAACACTAGCGGGCACCGGGGAGCTGTTTTTT.

The chain uses TRBV7-9 and TRBJ1-1; 8 bases match TRBD1. Per germline, CDR1 SEHNR and CDR2 FQNEAQ (reference sequence). J was trimmed by 10 bases and V by 1 base; bases with no gene match: 5. This CDR3 comprises 13 residues. CDR3 DNA: TGTGCCAGCAGCTTAGAGGCAGGGGGCTCAGCTTTCTTT. Translating it yields CASSLEAGGSAFF.

The CDR3 spells CASSSLPGTGGRDTQYF. CDR3 DNA: TGTGCCAGTAGTTCCCTCCCCGGGACAGGGGGCCGGGATACGCAGTATTTT. The chain combines TRBV19 with TRBJ2-3, with 12 bases that match TRBD1. Trimming cost V 5 bases and J 6 bases; bases outside gene matches: 12. Germline-derived CDR1 and CDR2 are LNHDA and SQIVND (reference sequence). The CDR3 spans 17 residues.

This chain joins TRBV3-1 (or the pseudogene TRBV3-2) and TRBJ1-2, with D maybe TRBD1 (5 bases). Germline V gene lookup returns CDR1 LGHDT and CDR2 YNNKEL (reference sequence). V lost 4 bases, J lost 4 bases, and 10 bases lay in between. The CDR3 has 13 amino acids. The chain's CDR3 is CASSPGGAYGYTF. DNA of the CDR3: TGTGCCAGCAGCCCGGGGGGAGCCTATGGCTACACCTTC.

The V call is TRBV5-1, the J call TRBJ1-1; tentatively, D is TRBD1 (6 bases). This CDR3 is built from 14 residues. Trimming took off 1 base at V and 1 base at J, with 8 bases between the two ends. The V gene's germline CDR1 is SGHRS and CDR2 YFSETQ. CDR3 region: CASSLTGTNTEAFF. CDR3 sequence (DNA): TGCGCCAGCAGCTTGACAGGGACGAACACTGAAGCTTTCTTT. Based on the CDR3 plus reference TRBV5-1 and TRBJ1-1, the full variable domain is KAGVTQTPRYLIKTRGQQVTLSCSPISGHRSVSWYQQTPGQGLQFLFEYFSETQRNKGNFPGRFSGRQFSNSRSEMNVSTLELGDSALYLCASSLTGTNTEAFFGQGTRLTVV.

The V gene is TRBV19, the J gene TRBJ1-1, with 7 bases matching TRBD1. V gave up 6 bases and J gave up 4 bases; unmatched junction bases: 11. The CDR3 runs 15 residues. In germline, CDR1 is LNHDA, CDR2 SQIVND (reference sequence). The DNA of the CDR3 is TGTGCCAGTAGAGTCGGGACAGCACCCTCCACTGAAGCTTTCTTT. Translating it yields CASRVGTAPSTEAFF.

This chain links TRBV5-1 with TRBJ1-1; 7 bases match TRBD1. Germline V gene lookup returns CDR1 SGHRS and CDR2 YFSETQ. CDR3 length: 14 amino acids. V dropped 5 bases and J dropped 0; count of bases not matched to a gene: 4. DNA of the CDR3: TGCGCCAGCAGGACGGGACAGATGAACACTGAAGCTTTCTTT. This sequence encodes CASRTGQMNTEAFF.

V is TRBV19 and J is TRBJ1-5, with D possibly matching TRBD1 (5 bases). CDR3 length equals 14 residues. Deletions cut 9 bases from V and 7 bases from J, with 19 bases between. CDR1 is LNHDA and CDR2 is SQIVND in the germline V gene (reference sequence). CDR3: CASRTSGILQPQHF. Here the CDR3 DNA reads TGTGCCAGCCGAACCTCAGGGATACTGCAGCCCCAGCATTTT.

The gene calls are TRBV19 and TRBJ1-4; 7 positions agree with TRBD1. Looked up from germline, CDR1 is LNHDA and CDR2 is SQIVND (reference sequence). J gave up 7 bases and V 3 bases, and 8 bases lay outside the gene matches. The CDR3 is 15 amino acids. CDR3 sequence reads: CASSIGDRDSEKLFF. The CDR3 DNA follows: TGTGCCAGTAGTATTGGAGACAGGGACTCTGAAAAACTGTTTTTT.

Points on this clone: The same CDR3 is also encoded by other DNA sequences in this sample. The V and J genes are TRBV5-1 and TRBJ2-3; D is undetermined. Trimming pared 0 bases from V and 1 base from J, leaving 3 bases between. Germline CDR1 reads SGHRS; CDR2 reads YFSETQ. The CDR3 extends over 13 amino acids. CDR3 amino acids: CASSLVGTDTQYF. CDR3 DNA: TGCGCCAGCAGCTTGGTCGGCACAGATACGCAGTATTTT.

This chain connects TRBV10-3 to TRBJ1-5; the D is unclear. CDR1 and CDR2 from the germline V gene are ENHRY and SYGVKD. The CDR3 length is 12 residues. Trimming left V 3 bases short and J 0 bases short, with 0 bases between. CDR3 region: CAISDSNQPQHF. Here the CDR3 DNA reads TGTGCCATCAGTGATAGCAATCAGCCCCAGCATTTT.

The J gene is TRBJ2-1, the V gene TRBV27, with D possibly TRBD2 on 5 matching bases. V lost 3 bases and J 13 bases, leaving 16 bases between the germline ends. CDR1 is MNHEY and CDR2 is SMNVEV in the germline V gene (reference sequence). This CDR3 spans 13 amino acids. The CDR3 coding sequence is TGTGCCAGCAGTTTTAGTAGCCGAGGGCAACAGTTCTTC. Its translation: CASSFSSRGQQFF.

The CDR3 DNA follows: TGTGCCAGCTCACCACGGGACAGGTCTTTGAACACTGAAGCTTTCTTT. This gives the protein CASSPRDRSLNTEAFF. The chain has TRBV18 and TRBJ1-1; 8 nucleotides line up with TRBD1. Germline values: CDR1 KGHSH, CDR2 LQKENI. The CDR3 has 16 residues. Losses at the gene ends were 1 base for V and 0 bases for J; bases not matched to a gene: 4.

V usage is TRBV2 and J usage is TRBJ1-2; no reliable D call. V was cut by 8 bases and J by 1 base, with 26 bases left in between. This CDR3 has 18 amino acids. In germline, CDR1 is SNHLY, CDR2 FYNNEI. The CDR3 DNA reads as TGTGCCAGCGACGAGCAGAGAGGGCCAGTCCGTCGTAACTATGGCTACACCTTC. Translated: CASDEQRGPVRRNYGYTF.